These 18 T cell receptor beta chains were sequenced from one sample in a study of T cell changes during pregnancy in multiple sclerosis. Repertoires were generated with immunoSEQ multiplex PCR, while TCRdb's copy carries only in-frame clones and drops some. The table records 50,000 to 75,000 clones, 93% of them present only once. The specimen was CD8+ T cells from peripheral blood mononuclear cells, collected in the third trimester of pregnancy. The origin of the receptors is a female donor with multiple sclerosis, enrolled in a pregnancy study.

This chain links TRBV6-5 with TRBJ2-7, with D maybe TRBD1 (6 bases). The CDR3 runs 15 residues. V lost 6 bases and J 3 bases, leaving 18 bases between the germline ends. Germline CDR1 and CDR2: MNHEY and SVGAGI. Here the CDR3 DNA reads TGTGCCAGCAGCCCCAGGGGTGACAGGAGCTACGAGCAGTACTTC. Protein sequence: CASSPRGDRSYEQYF.

The chain joins TRBV4-1 to TRBJ2-5; D is uncertain. With 1 base removed from V and 4 bases from J, the gap between germline ends came to 7 bases. In germline, CDR1 is MGHRA, CDR2 YSYEKL. There are 13 residues in the CDR3. CDR3 region: CASSQGGLETQYF. CDR3 sequence (DNA): TGCGCCAGCAGCCAAGGCGGCCTAGAGACCCAGTACTTC.

The V call is TRBV6-5, the J call TRBJ2-7; D may be TRBD2 (6 bases). V was clipped by 3 bases and J by 6 bases, with 18 bases between them. CDR3 length: 15 amino acids. Per germline, CDR1 MNHEY and CDR2 SVGAGI. The CDR3 spells CASSYQDGAGSEQYF. The DNA of the CDR3 is TGTGCCAGCAGTTATCAGGATGGCGCGGGATCCGAGCAGTACTTC.

The V and J genes are TRBV6-6 and TRBJ2-3, with 9 nucleotides matching TRBD2. Trimming took 11 bases from V and 5 from J; bases not matched to a gene: 14. This CDR3 region has 15 residues. CDR1 is MNHNY and CDR2 is SVGAGI in the germline V gene (reference sequence). CDR3 sequence reads: CAASEREEVQDTQYF. Here the CDR3 DNA reads TGTGCCGCCAGCGAGCGGGAGGAGGTTCAAGATACGCAGTATTTT.

The rearrangement joins TRBV30 to TRBJ2-7; no firm D call. Germline lookup yields CDR1 GTSNPN and CDR2 SVGIG (reference sequence). V lost 2 bases and J lost 3, with 5 bases in between. This CDR3 spans 11 amino acids. CDR3 sequence: CAWSLSYEQYF. CDR3 in DNA: TGTGCCTGGAGTCTAAGCTACGAGCAGTACTTC.

The V gene is TRBV27, the J gene TRBJ2-5; 7 nucleotides align to TRBD1. Germline loops: CDR1 MNHEY, CDR2 SMNVEV (reference sequence). The CDR3 spans 14 residues. The V segment lost 6 bases and the J segment 3 bases; nucleotides outside the gene matches: 7. CDR3: CASSRSDREETQYF. The CDR3 nucleotides are TGTGCCAGCAGCCGATCCGACAGGGAAGAGACCCAGTACTTC.

The genes are TRBV9 and TRBJ2-7, with TRBD1 matching 9 bases. Per the germline V gene, CDR1 is SGDLS and CDR2 is YYNGEE. The CDR3 consists of 16 residues. The V and J ends lost 3 bases and 4 bases, in that order; junction bases with no gene match: 11. The CDR3 sequence: CASSAGQGFVLYEQYF. CDR3 sequence (DNA): TGTGCCAGCAGCGCCGGACAGGGGTTCGTGTTATACGAGCAGTACTTC. Complete variable domain (other parts from reference TRBV9 and TRBJ2-7): DSGVTQTPKHLITATGQRVTLRCSPRSGDLSVYWYQQSLDQGLQFLIQYYNGEERAKGNILERFSAQQFPDLHSELNLSSLELGDSALYFCASSAGQGFVLYEQYFGPGTRLTVT.

V is TRBV7-6 and J is TRBJ2-2, with TRBD2 matching 8 bases. After removal of 6 bases from V and 3 bases from J, the junction contained 0 bases not matched to a gene. The CDR3 length is 13 residues. Germline loops: CDR1 SGHVS, CDR2 FNYEAQ. This chain's CDR3 is CASSSGDTGELFF. The DNA of the CDR3 is TGTGCCAGCAGTAGCGGGGACACCGGGGAGCTGTTTTTT.

This clone was recorded only once. J is TRBJ1-4 and V is TRBV4-3; D is undetermined. The length of the CDR3 is 16 residues. Germline V gives CDR1 LGHNA, CDR2 YSLEER. V was shortened by 0 bases and J by 0 bases, with 8 bases between the two germline ends. The CDR3 coding sequence is TGCGCCAGCAGCCAAGAACCGCGGTCAACTAATGAAAAACTGTTTTTT. Its translation is CASSQEPRSTNEKLFF.

This clone was found once. The chain has TRBV10-2 and TRBJ2-1; a weak D match, TRBD2 (5 bases). Germline V gene lookup returns CDR1 WSHSY and CDR2 SAAADI. The CDR3 length is 15 residues. Trimming cost V 0 bases and J 5 bases, with 11 bases left between them. CDR3 coding DNA: TGCGCCAGCAGTGAGTCGACGGGGTTCAACAATGAGCAGTTCTTC. Its translation is CASSESTGFNNEQFF.

The rearrangement links TRBV2 to TRBJ2-4, with D possibly being TRBD2 (6 bases). The CDR3 runs to 11 residues. The V end was cut by 6 bases, the J end by 8 bases, with 8 bases between. From germline, CDR1 is SNHLY and CDR2 FYNNEI. CDR3 coding DNA: TGTGCCAGCAGAGGGAGGCACATTCAGTACTTC. Amino acids: CASRGRHIQYF.

This clone was seen once. The V and J genes are TRBV6-5 and TRBJ2-3; 7 bases match TRBD2. Trimming took 0 bases from V and 2 from J; bases not matched to a gene: 2. The germline V gene has CDR1 MNHEY and CDR2 SVGAGI. This CDR3 is built from 15 residues. CDR3 DNA: TGTGCCAGCAGTTACTCCGGACTAGTCACAGATACGCAGTATTTT. It codes for CASSYSGLVTDTQYF.

CDR3 coding DNA: TGTGCCAGCAGCGGGACAGGCGGCGAGCAGTACTTC. Translated: CASSGTGGEQYF. The rearrangement uses TRBV9 and TRBJ2-7, with 7 bases matching TRBD1. This CDR3 region has 12 residues. The trim removed 3 bases at V and 6 bases at J, leaving 3 bases unmatched. Germline lookup yields CDR1 SGDLS and CDR2 YYNGEE.

This clone appeared a single time. This chain links TRBV23-1 with TRBJ2-1; 9 bases match TRBD2. TRBV23-1 is filed as an ORF, its function uncertain. V dropped 6 bases and J dropped 9; count of bases not matched to a gene: 18. The CDR3 contains 17 residues. This chain's CDR3 is CASRRYSGGLAGSEQFF. The CDR3 DNA reads as TGCGCCAGCAGACGCTACTCCGGAGGGCTAGCGGGAAGTGAGCAGTTCTTC.

This rearrangement joins TRBV9 to TRBJ2-1, with D uncertain. Germline loops: CDR1 SGDLS, CDR2 YYNGEE. This CDR3 is built from 10 residues. Trimming took off 3 bases at V and 10 bases at J, with 5 bases between the two ends. The CDR3 sequence: CASSGREQFF. The CDR3 DNA reads as TGTGCCAGCAGCGGCAGGGAGCAGTTCTTC.

This sequence joins TRBV9 and TRBJ2-4; tentative D call: TRBD1 (6 bases). V lost 4 bases to trimming and J lost 5 bases, with 10 bases between them. The germline V gene has CDR1 SGDLS and CDR2 YYNGEE. CDR3 length equals 13 residues. The CDR3 loop reads CASSRDNENIQYF. CDR3 bases: TGTGCCAGCAGCAGGGACAACGAAAACATTCAGTACTTC.

The rearrangement links TRBV2 to TRBJ2-1; 8 positions agree with TRBD1. The trim removed 8 bases at V and 2 bases at J, leaving 2 bases unmatched. The CDR3 has 13 amino acids. Per germline, CDR1 SNHLY and CDR2 FYNNEI. This chain's CDR3 is CASLDRAYNEQFF. CDR3 nucleotide sequence: TGTGCCAGCTTGGACAGGGCCTACAATGAGCAGTTCTTC.

The chain uses TRBV5-1 and TRBJ2-1; D perhaps matches TRBD1 (5 bases). Trimming took off 2 bases at V and 9 bases at J, with 12 bases between the two ends. CDR1 and CDR2 from the germline V gene are SGHRS and YFSETQ. The length of the CDR3 is 13 residues. The CDR3 here is CASSFRSGREQFF. In DNA form, the CDR3 reads TGCGCCAGCAGCTTTCGATCAGGGCGTGAGCAGTTCTTC.